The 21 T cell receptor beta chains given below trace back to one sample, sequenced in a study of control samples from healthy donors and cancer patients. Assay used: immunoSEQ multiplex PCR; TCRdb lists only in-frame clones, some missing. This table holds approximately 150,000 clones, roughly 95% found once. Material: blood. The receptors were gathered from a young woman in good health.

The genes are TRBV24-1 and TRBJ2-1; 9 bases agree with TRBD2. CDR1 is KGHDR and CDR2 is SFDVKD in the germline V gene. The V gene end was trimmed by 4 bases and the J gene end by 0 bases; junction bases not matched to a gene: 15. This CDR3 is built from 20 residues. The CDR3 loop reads CATSEMSSGMGPSSYNEQFF. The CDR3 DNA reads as TGTGCCACCAGTGAGATGTCTAGCGGGATGGGTCCTAGCTCCTACAATGAGCAGTTCTTC.

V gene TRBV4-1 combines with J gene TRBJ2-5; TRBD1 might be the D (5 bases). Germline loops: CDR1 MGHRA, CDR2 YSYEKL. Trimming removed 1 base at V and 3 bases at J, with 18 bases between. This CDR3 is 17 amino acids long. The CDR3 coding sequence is TGCGCCAGCAGCCAAGTAAATCTAGTGGGGCCGAAAGAGACCCAGTACTTC. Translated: CASSQVNLVGPKETQYF.

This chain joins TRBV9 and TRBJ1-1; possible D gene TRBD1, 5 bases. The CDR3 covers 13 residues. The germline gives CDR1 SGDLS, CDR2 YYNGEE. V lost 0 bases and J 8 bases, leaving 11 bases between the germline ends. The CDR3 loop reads CASSVAAGYEAFF. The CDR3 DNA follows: TGTGCCAGCAGCGTAGCGGCAGGGTACGAAGCTTTCTTT.

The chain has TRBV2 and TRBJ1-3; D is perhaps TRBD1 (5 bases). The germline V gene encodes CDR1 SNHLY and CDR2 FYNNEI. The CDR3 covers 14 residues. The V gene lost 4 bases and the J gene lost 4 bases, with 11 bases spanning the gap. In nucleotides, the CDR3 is TGTGCCAGCAGTGCCCCGGGACTCGGAAACACCATATATTTT. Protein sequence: CASSAPGLGNTIYF.

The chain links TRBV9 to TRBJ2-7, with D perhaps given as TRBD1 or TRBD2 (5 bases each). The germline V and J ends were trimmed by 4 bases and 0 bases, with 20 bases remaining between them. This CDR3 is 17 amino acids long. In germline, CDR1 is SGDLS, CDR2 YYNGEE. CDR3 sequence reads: CASSLRWDRSSSYEQYF. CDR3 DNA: TGTGCCAGCAGCCTAAGATGGGACCGCTCGAGCTCCTACGAGCAGTACTTC.

CDR3 protein: CASLGVAGNTIYF. The CDR3 DNA reads as TGTGCCAGCCTGGGAGTTGCGGGAAACACCATATATTTT. The genes are TRBV6-5 and TRBJ1-3, with D hard to call. V gave up 8 bases and J gave up 4 bases, with 12 bases separating them. The length of the CDR3 is 13 residues. CDR1 and CDR2 from the germline V gene are MNHEY and SVGAGI.

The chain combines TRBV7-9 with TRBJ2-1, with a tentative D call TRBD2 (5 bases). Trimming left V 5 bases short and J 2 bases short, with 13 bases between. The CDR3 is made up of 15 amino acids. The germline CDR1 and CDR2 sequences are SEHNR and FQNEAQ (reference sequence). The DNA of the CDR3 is TGTGCCAGCAGCCCCGGGGTAGCCCCCTACAATGAGCAGTTCTTC. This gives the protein CASSPGVAPYNEQFF.

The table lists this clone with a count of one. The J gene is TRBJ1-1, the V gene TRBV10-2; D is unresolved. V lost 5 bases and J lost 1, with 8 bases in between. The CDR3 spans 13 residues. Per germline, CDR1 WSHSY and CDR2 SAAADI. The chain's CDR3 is CASSNTENTEAFF. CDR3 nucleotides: TGCGCCAGCAGTAACACAGAGAACACTGAAGCTTTCTTT.

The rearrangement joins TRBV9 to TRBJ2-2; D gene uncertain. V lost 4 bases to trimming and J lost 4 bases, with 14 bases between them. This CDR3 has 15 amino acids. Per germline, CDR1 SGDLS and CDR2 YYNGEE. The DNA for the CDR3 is TGTGCCAGCAGCCCCCGGCGAGTCAGCACCGGGGAGCTGTTTTTT. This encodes CASSPRRVSTGELFF. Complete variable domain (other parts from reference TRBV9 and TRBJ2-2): DSGVTQTPKHLITATGQRVTLRCSPRSGDLSVYWYQQSLDQGLQFLIQYYNGEERAKGNILERFSAQQFPDLHSELNLSSLELGDSALYFCASSPRRVSTGELFFGEGSRLTVL.

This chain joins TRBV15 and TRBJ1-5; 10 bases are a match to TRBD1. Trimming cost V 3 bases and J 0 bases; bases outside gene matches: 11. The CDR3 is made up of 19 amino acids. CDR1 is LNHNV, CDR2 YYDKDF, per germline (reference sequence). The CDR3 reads CATSRARGTGVISNQPQHF. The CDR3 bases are TGTGCCACCAGCAGGGCCCGAGGGACAGGGGTCATTAGCAATCAGCCCCAGCATTTT.

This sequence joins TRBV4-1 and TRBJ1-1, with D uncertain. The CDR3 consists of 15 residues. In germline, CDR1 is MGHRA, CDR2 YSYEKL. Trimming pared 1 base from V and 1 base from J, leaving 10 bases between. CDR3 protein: CASSQGRFENTEAFF. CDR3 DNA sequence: TGCGCCAGCAGCCAAGGGAGGTTTGAGAACACTGAAGCTTTCTTT.

Written as DNA, the CDR3 is TGTGCCAGCAGTGAAGCCGGACAGCCAAGCACAGATACGCAGTATTTT. This sequence encodes CASSEAGQPSTDTQYF. The chain carries TRBV6-1 and TRBJ2-3; possibly TRBD1 for D (6 bases). Germline V gene sequence: CDR1 MNHNS, CDR2 SASEGT. The CDR3 has 16 amino acids. V lost 0 bases to trimming and J lost 0 bases, with 10 bases between them.

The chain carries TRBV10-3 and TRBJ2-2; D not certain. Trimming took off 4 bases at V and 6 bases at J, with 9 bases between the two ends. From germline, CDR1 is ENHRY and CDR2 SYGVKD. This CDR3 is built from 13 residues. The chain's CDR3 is CAISVVGPGELFF. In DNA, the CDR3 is TGTGCCATCAGTGTGGTAGGGCCCGGGGAGCTGTTTTTT.

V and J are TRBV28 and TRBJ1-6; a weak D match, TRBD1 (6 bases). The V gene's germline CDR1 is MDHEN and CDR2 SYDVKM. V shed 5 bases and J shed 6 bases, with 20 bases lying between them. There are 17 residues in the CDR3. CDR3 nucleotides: TGTGCCAGCAGTAAGGATTGGTCGGGGGCAGGTAATTCACCCCTCCACTTT. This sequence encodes CASSKDWSGAGNSPLHF.

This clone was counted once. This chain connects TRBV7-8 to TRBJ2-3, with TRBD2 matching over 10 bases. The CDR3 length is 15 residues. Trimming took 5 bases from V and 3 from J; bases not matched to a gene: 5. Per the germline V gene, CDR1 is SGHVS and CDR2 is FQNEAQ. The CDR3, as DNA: TGTGCCAGCAGCCCCTTAGCGGGGGGAACAGATACGCAGTATTTT. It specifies CASSPLAGGTDTQYF.

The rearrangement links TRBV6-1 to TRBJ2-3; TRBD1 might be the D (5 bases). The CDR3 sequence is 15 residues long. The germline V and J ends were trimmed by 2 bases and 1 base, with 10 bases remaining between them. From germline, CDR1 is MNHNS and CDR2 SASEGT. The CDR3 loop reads CASSEHLRGTDTQYF. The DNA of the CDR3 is TGTGCCAGCAGTGAACATCTCAGGGGCACAGATACGCAGTATTTT.

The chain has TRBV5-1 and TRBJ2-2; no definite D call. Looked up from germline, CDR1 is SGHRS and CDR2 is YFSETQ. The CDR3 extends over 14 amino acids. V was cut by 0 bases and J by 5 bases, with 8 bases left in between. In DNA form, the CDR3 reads TGCGCCAGCAGCTTGGAGGCTTCTACCGGGGAGCTGTTTTTT. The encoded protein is CASSLEASTGELFF.

For the CDR3, the DNA is TGTGCCAGCTCACCACCGTGGAGGGACACTGAAGCTTTCTTT. Translated: CASSPPWRDTEAFF. The chain combines TRBV18 with TRBJ1-1; D is unresolved. CDR1 is KGHSH and CDR2 is LQKENI in the germline V gene. The CDR3 consists of 14 residues. V was pared by 0 bases and J by 3 bases, with 8 bases between.

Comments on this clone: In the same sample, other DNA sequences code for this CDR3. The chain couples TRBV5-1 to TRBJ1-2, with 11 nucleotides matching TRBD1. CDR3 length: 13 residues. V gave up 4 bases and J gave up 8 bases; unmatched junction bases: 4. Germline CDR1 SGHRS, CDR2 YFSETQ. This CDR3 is CASSRGQGGGYTF. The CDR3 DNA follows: TGCGCCAGCAGCAGGGGACAGGGGGGGGGCTACACCTTC.

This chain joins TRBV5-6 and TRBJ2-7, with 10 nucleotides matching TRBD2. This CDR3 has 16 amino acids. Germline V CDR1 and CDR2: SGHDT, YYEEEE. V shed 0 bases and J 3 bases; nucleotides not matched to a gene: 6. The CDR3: CASSLGRTSGLYEQYF. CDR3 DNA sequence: TGTGCCAGCAGCTTGGGGCGGACTAGCGGACTCTACGAGCAGTACTTC.

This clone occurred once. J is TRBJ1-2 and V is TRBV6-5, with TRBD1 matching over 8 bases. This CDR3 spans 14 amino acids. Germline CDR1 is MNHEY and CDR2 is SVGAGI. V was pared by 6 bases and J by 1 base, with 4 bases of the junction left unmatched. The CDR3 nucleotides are TGTGCCAGCAGGACAGGGGACCTTAACTATGGCTACACCTTC. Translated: CASRTGDLNYGYTF.